Presented here are 21 T cell receptor beta chains from one specimen sequenced in a study of blood T cell repertoires in COVID-19. Libraries were prepared by immunoSEQ multiplex PCR; TCRdb keeps only in-frame clonotypes and omits some of them. The table lists over 600,000 clones, about 90% of them singletons. The source material was peripheral blood. Source of these receptors: a young woman with acute or convalescent COVID-19.

A single count supports this clone. The chain uses TRBV7-9 and TRBJ1-1; a weak D match, TRBD1 (6 bases). This CDR3 has 13 residues. V lost 5 bases and J 8 bases, leaving 15 bases between the germline ends. Germline CDR1 SEHNR, CDR2 FQNEAQ (reference sequence). CDR3 bases: TGTGCCAGCAGCCCGCAGGGGCGATCGGAAGCTTTCTTT. As protein: CASSPQGRSEAFF.

This chain joins TRBV19 and TRBJ1-6, with D maybe TRBD1 (5 bases). The V gene lost 5 bases and the J gene lost 8 bases, with 16 bases spanning the gap. The length of the CDR3 is 15 residues. Germline V gene lookup returns CDR1 LNHDA and CDR2 SQIVND (reference sequence). The CDR3 loop is CASSARGREDSPLHF. CDR3 bases: TGTGCCAGTAGTGCTAGGGGCAGGGAAGATTCACCCCTCCACTTT.

V gene TRBV7-8 combines with J gene TRBJ2-3, with D perhaps TRBD2 (6 bases). Trimming cost V 2 bases and J 0 bases, with 12 bases left between them. The germline gives CDR1 SGHVS, CDR2 FQNEAQ. The CDR3 runs to 16 residues. For the CDR3, the DNA is TGTGCCAGCAGCTTATACCGAGCGGGCAGCACAGATACGCAGTATTTT. It specifies CASSLYRAGSTDTQYF.

This sequence joins TRBV1 and TRBJ2-1; the table assigns TRBD2, which was not confirmed against the DNA. TRBV1 is noted as a pseudogene. There are 18 residues in the CDR3. The CDR3 reads CTSSQDGPGAGGPNEQFF. CDR3 coding DNA: TGCACCAGCAGCCAAGATGGGCCGGGCGCGGGGGGGCCCAATGAGCAGTTCTTC.

The CDR3 DNA is TGTGCCAGCAGCTTACACTCGGGACTCGACTACGAGCAGTACTTC. Residues: CASSLHSGLDYEQYF. The V and J genes are TRBV11-2 and TRBJ2-7; D perhaps matches TRBD2 (6 bases). Germline loops: CDR1 SGHAT, CDR2 FQNNGV. This CDR3 spans 15 amino acids. Trimming stripped 2 bases from V and 3 bases from J, with 14 bases between.

The V call is TRBV18, the J call TRBJ2-1; 8 bases agree with TRBD1. CDR1 is KGHSH and CDR2 is LQKENI in the germline V gene. This CDR3 has 15 residues. Trimming took 6 bases from V and 4 from J; bases not matched to a gene: 8. CDR3 sequence (DNA): TGTGCCAGCTCCCACGGACAGGGCCCTTACAATGAGCAGTTCTTC. Encoded protein: CASSHGQGPYNEQFF.

The chain couples TRBV6-5 to TRBJ1-5; 7 bases agree with TRBD1. CDR1 and CDR2 from the germline V gene are MNHEY and SVGAGI. After removal of 7 bases from V and 4 bases from J, the junction contained 10 bases not matched to a gene. This CDR3 is built from 15 residues. CDR3 amino acids: CASNPPGQPNQPQHF. DNA of the CDR3: TGTGCCAGCAACCCTCCGGGACAGCCGAATCAGCCCCAGCATTTT.

The chain recombines TRBV28 with TRBJ2-6; 9 bases map to TRBD1. The V gene end was trimmed by 5 bases and the J gene end by 0 bases; junction bases not matched to a gene: 8. The CDR3 is 18 amino acids. Germline V gene sequence: CDR1 MDHEN, CDR2 SYDVKM. Written as DNA, the CDR3 is TGTGCCAGCAGTAACGAGGACAGGGGAAACTCTGGGGCCAACGTCCTGACTTTC. It encodes CASSNEDRGNSGANVLTF.

The rearrangement uses TRBV7-9 and TRBJ1-1; D is ambiguous. This CDR3 has 17 amino acids. Germline V gene data show CDR1 as SEHNR and CDR2 as FQNEAQ (reference sequence). The ends were cut back, 5 bases at V and 1 base at J, with 20 bases in the middle. The CDR3, as DNA: TGTGCCAGCAGCCCGCTGTCTCTGAGCAGGCCGAACACTGAAGCTTTCTTT. Residues: CASSPLSLSRPNTEAFF. Full variable domain (missing parts from reference TRBV7-9 and TRBJ1-1): DTGVSQNPRHKITKRGQNVTFRCDPISEHNRLYWYRQTLGQGPEFLTYFQNEAQLEKSRLLSDRFSAERPKGSFSTLEIQRTEQGDSAMYLCASSPLSLSRPNTEAFFGQGTRLTVV.

The J gene is TRBJ1-2, the V gene TRBV14, with D perhaps TRBD1 (5 bases). This CDR3 comprises 15 residues. The germline CDR1 and CDR2 sequences are SGHDN and FVKESK. With 0 bases removed from V and 8 bases from J, the gap between germline ends came to 16 bases. The CDR3 sequence is CASSQDEWGREGYTF. Written as DNA, the CDR3 is TGTGCCAGCAGCCAAGATGAATGGGGCAGGGAAGGCTACACCTTC.

The V gene is TRBV12-5, the J gene TRBJ2-1, with D perhaps matching TRBD1 (5 bases). The CDR3 length is 14 residues. CDR1 is LGHNT, CDR2 FRNRAP, per germline. Trimming removed 4 bases from V and 5 bases from J, with 12 bases in between. The CDR3: CASGSRTRHNEQFF. The CDR3 bases are TGTGCTAGTGGTTCCCGGACAAGACACAATGAGCAGTTCTTC.

This clone appeared once. The chain links TRBV24-1 to TRBJ1-1; unclear D gene. This CDR3 has 14 residues. Germline V gene sequence: CDR1 KGHDR, CDR2 SFDVKD. Trimming took off 3 bases at V and 5 bases at J, with 12 bases between the two ends. CDR3 nucleotides: TGTGCCACCAGTGATCCGGGGTTGGGGACTGAAGCTTTCTTT. Its protein product is CATSDPGLGTEAFF.

The V gene is TRBV19, the J gene TRBJ2-1, with TRBD1 matching over 7 bases. In germline, CDR1 is LNHDA, CDR2 SQIVND (reference sequence). V lost 0 bases and J lost 0; bases outside the gene matches: 2. The CDR3 spans 16 residues. This chain's CDR3 is CASSIDRDSSYNEQFF. In nucleotides, the CDR3 is TGTGCCAGTAGTATAGACCGGGACAGCTCCTACAATGAGCAGTTCTTC.

The V gene is TRBV5-4, the J gene TRBJ2-6; 7 bases align to TRBD1. The CDR3 is made up of 17 amino acids. After removal of 4 bases from V and 0 bases from J, the junction contained 7 bases not matched to a gene. Germline CDR1 and CDR2: SGHNT and YYREEE (reference sequence). This CDR3 is CASSPPGTVSGANVLTF. The CDR3 bases are TGTGCCAGCAGCCCTCCCGGGACAGTCTCTGGGGCCAACGTCCTGACTTTC.

This rearrangement joins TRBV7-8 to TRBJ2-7; TRBD1 matches 10 bases. CDR3 length: 14 amino acids. The V gene's germline CDR1 is SGHVS and CDR2 FQNEAQ. Germline trimming cut 6 bases from V and 4 bases from J; bases unmatched to any gene: 6. CDR3 amino acids: CASRPTGGGYEQYF. CDR3 bases: TGTGCCAGCAGGCCGACAGGGGGCGGTTACGAGCAGTACTTC.

This clone was observed a single time. The chain uses TRBV6-5 and TRBJ1-3; D is undetermined. V was clipped by 0 bases and J by 0 bases, with 9 bases between them. Looked up from germline, CDR1 is MNHEY and CDR2 is SVGAGI. This CDR3 has 16 amino acids. CDR3 sequence: CASSYSAGASGNTIYF. CDR3 sequence (DNA): TGTGCCAGCAGTTACTCGGCGGGAGCCTCTGGAAACACCATATATTTT.

Comment on this clone: The same CDR3 also results from other DNA sequences found in this sample. This rearrangement joins TRBV4-2 to TRBJ1-1; D is uncertain. V lost 1 base to trimming and J lost 1 base, with 4 bases between them. Per the germline V gene, CDR1 is LGHNA and CDR2 is YNFKEQ. CDR3 length: 13 amino acids. The CDR3 DNA is TGTGCCAGCAGCCAAGGTCAGAACACTGAAGCTTTCTTT. This encodes CASSQGQNTEAFF.

This clone came up a few times. The V and J genes are TRBV24-1 and TRBJ1-1; 7 bases match TRBD1. Unmatched junction bases numbered 10, after V lost 4 bases and J lost 9 bases. CDR1 is KGHDR and CDR2 is SFDVKD in the germline V gene. CDR3 length: 14 amino acids. The CDR3 DNA reads as TGTGCCACCAGTGACCCCAGGGACAGCAGAAAAGCTTTCTTT. It specifies CATSDPRDSRKAFF.

The genes are TRBV28 and TRBJ2-7; 9 nucleotides match TRBD1. This CDR3 comprises 16 residues. Germline V gene lookup returns CDR1 MDHEN and CDR2 SYDVKM. After removal of 4 bases from V and 0 bases from J, the junction contained 7 bases not matched to a gene. The CDR3 here is CASSSAGTGSSYEQYF. CDR3 nucleotide sequence: TGTGCCAGCAGTTCCGCCGGGACAGGGAGCTCCTACGAGCAGTACTTC.

For this clone: Other DNA sequences within the sample encode an identical CDR3. The chain recombines TRBV19 with TRBJ1-1, with unresolved D. Germline CDR1 reads LNHDA; CDR2 reads SQIVND (reference sequence). Trimming removed 3 bases at V and 5 bases at J, with 7 bases between. This CDR3 comprises 12 residues. DNA of the CDR3: TGTGCCAGTAGTATTGGCCAGACTGAAGCTTTCTTT. This encodes CASSIGQTEAFF.

The V and J genes are TRBV4-2 and TRBJ2-1; TRBD2 agrees at 7 bases. The CDR3 runs to 12 residues. Germline V gene data show CDR1 as LGHNA and CDR2 as YNFKEQ. V dropped 4 bases and J dropped 8; count of bases not matched to a gene: 2. The CDR3 is CASSRREDEQFF. The DNA of the CDR3 is TGTGCCAGCAGCCGCCGGGAGGATGAGCAGTTCTTC.